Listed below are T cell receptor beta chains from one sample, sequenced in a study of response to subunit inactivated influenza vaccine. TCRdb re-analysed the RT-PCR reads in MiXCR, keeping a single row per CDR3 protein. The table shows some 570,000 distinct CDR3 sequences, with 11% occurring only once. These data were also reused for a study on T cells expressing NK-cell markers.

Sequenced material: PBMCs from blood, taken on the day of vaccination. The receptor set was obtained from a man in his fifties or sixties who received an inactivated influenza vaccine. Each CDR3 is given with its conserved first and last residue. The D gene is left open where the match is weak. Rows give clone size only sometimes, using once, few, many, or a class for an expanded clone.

cdr3_nt: TGTGCCAGCAGCTTAAACCCTCGAAACACCATATATTTT
cdr3_aa: CASSLNPRNTIYF
clone_size: .
v_call: TRBV7-2
j_call: TRBJ1-3
d_call: .

cdr3_nt: TGTGCCAGCAGCTTGCAGGAACAAACATACGAGCAGTACTTC
cdr3_aa: CASSLQEQTYEQYF
clone_size: .
v_call: TRBV7-6
j_call: TRBJ2-7
d_call: .

cdr3_nt: TGTGCCAGCAGTTTCGAGACTAGCCCAAGCGAGCAGTACTTC
cdr3_aa: CASSFETSPSEQYF
clone_size: .
v_call: TRBV12-3/TRBV12-4
j_call: TRBJ2-7
d_call: TRBD2

cdr3_nt: TGTGCCAGCAGTTTTAGCGCGGAAGGATACGAGCAGTACTTC
cdr3_aa: CASSFSAEGYEQYF
clone_size: .
v_call: TRBV12-3/TRBV12-4
j_call: TRBJ2-7
d_call: .

cdr3_nt: TGTGCCAGCAGCCGGGACGGTGGTTATGGGCAGTACTTC
cdr3_aa: CASSRDGGYGQYF
clone_size: .
v_call: TRBV5-6
j_call: TRBJ2-7
d_call: .

cdr3_nt: TGTGCCAGCAGCTTAGAAGGGGCCTCTGAAGCTTTCTTT
cdr3_aa: CASSLEGASEAFF
clone_size: .
v_call: TRBV11-2
j_call: TRBJ1-1
d_call: .

cdr3_nt: TGCGCCAGCAGTTCGGGACAGGGGAAAGGGGATACGCAGTATTTT
cdr3_aa: CASSSGQGKGDTQYF
clone_size: many
v_call: TRBV5-1
j_call: TRBJ2-3
d_call: TRBD1

cdr3_nt: TGTGCCAGCAGCGACAGGGGGCCGACCCAGTACTTC
cdr3_aa: CASSDRGPTQYF
clone_size: .
v_call: TRBV7-2
j_call: TRBJ2-5
d_call: TRBD1

cdr3_nt: TGTGCCACCAGCAGAGGAAGCGGGAGTATCCCCTCCTACAATGAGCAGTTCTTC
cdr3_aa: CATSRGSGSIPSYNEQFF
clone_size: few
v_call: TRBV15
j_call: TRBJ2-1
d_call: TRBD2

cdr3_nt: TGTGCCAGCAGTAAGACGACAGCTACTCAAGAGACCCAGTACTTC
cdr3_aa: CASSKTTATQETQYF
clone_size: few
v_call: TRBV6-1
j_call: TRBJ2-5
d_call: .

cdr3_nt: TGTGCCAGCAGTAACCCCAGACAGGGTGAAGCTTTCTTT
cdr3_aa: CASSNPRQGEAFF
clone_size: .
v_call: TRBV6-6
j_call: TRBJ1-1
d_call: TRBD1

cdr3_nt: TGTGCCTGGAGTCTCGGGTGGCAAGAGACCCAGTACTTC
cdr3_aa: CAWSLGWQETQYF
clone_size: .
v_call: TRBV30
j_call: TRBJ2-5
d_call: .

cdr3_nt: TGCGCCAGCAGCCTTCGACAGGGGGCGGAAGTGGGGGAGCTGTTTTTT
cdr3_aa: CASSLRQGAEVGELFF
clone_size: few
v_call: TRBV5-1
j_call: TRBJ2-2
d_call: TRBD1

cdr3_nt: TGTGCCAGCAGCGGGGGACTGGCCGGGGAGCTGTTTTTT
cdr3_aa: CASSGGLAGELFF
clone_size: few
v_call: TRBV28
j_call: TRBJ2-2
d_call: .

cdr3_nt: TGTGCCAGCACCATTGGACTAGCGGGAGATACGCAGTATTTT
cdr3_aa: CASTIGLAGDTQYF
clone_size: few
v_call: TRBV7-2
j_call: TRBJ2-3
d_call: TRBD2